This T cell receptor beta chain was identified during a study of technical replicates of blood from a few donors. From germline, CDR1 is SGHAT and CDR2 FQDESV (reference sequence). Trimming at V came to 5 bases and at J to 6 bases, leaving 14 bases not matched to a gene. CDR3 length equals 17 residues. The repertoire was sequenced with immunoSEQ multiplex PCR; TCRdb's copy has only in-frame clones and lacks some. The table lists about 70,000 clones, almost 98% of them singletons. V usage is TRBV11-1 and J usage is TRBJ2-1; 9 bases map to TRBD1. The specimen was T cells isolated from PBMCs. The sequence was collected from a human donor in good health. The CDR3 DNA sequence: TGTGCCAGCAGCCTAGGGGCCGCCGGGACAGGGATCAATGAGCAGTTCTTC. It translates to CASSLGAAGTGINEQFF.